The rows below give T cell receptor beta chains drawn from one sample of a study of CXCR3-negative and CXCR3-positive naive CD8 T cells. TCRdb derives one entry per CDR3 protein from the 5' RACE reads, leaving out DNA. The sample yields 75,000 to 100,000 distinct CDR3 sequences, of which the top ten take up 1.6%. The sequenced material came from naive CXCR3- CD8+ T cells from blood. The receptor set was obtained from a human donor in good health. Some clones in this sample may be carry-over from other donors' samples. Both conserved end residues are part of each CDR3.

>TRBV7-9|TRBJ2-3
CASRERLRTVDTQYF
>TRBV5-4|TRBJ1-1
CASSLGDTNTEAFF
>TRBV5-6|TRBJ2-6
CASSLEEKISGANVLTF
>TRBV29-1|TRBJ2-7
CSVAHSSSYEQYF
>TRBV9|TRBJ2-3
CASSETGRTDTQYF
>TRBV29-1|TRBJ2-7
CSVDGLAGTYEQYF
>TRBV7-8|TRBJ1-2
CASSLSAAYGYTF
>TRBV5-1|TRBJ2-7
CASSWTGSLDDEQYF
>TRBV29-1|TRBJ1-2
CSVSRTGGALNYGYTF
>TRBV24-1|TRBJ2-1
CATSDLPGQGQFF
>TRBV10-3|TRBJ2-7
CAISSPDSYEQYF
>TRBV4-1|TRBJ2-7
CASSQGLSRGYEQYF
>TRBV7-3|TRBJ2-7
CASSLIGTGTYEQYF
>TRBV5-1|TRBJ2-1
CASSLDGIFGYNEQFF
>TRBV12-3/TRBV12-4|TRBJ2-1
CASSLEVRVEYNEQFF
>TRBV7-2|TRBJ2-5
CASSQPGQMQETQYF
>TRBV14|TRBJ2-5
CASSPTDRHLQDLQETQYF
>TRBV29-1|TRBJ2-3
CSADIGMSTDRQYF
>TRBV29-1|TRBJ1-2
CSVESGVFYGYTF
>TRBV6-2/TRBV6-3|TRBJ1-1
CASSYRMNTEAFF
>TRBV7-3|TRBJ2-3
CASSEQGSRAQYF
>TRBV20-1|TRBJ1-2
CSARASDLEGGYTF
>TRBV12-3/TRBV12-4|TRBJ2-1
CASSLKRTGRNEQFF
>TRBV12-3/TRBV12-4|TRBJ2-3
CASSFSPVDTQYF
>TRBV7-9|TRBJ2-5
CASRNREETQYF
>TRBV4-1|TRBJ2-5
CASSPRRAGDQETQYF
>TRBV29-1|TRBJ2-7
CSVVGLAGESSYEQYF
>TRBV7-6|TRBJ1-6
CASSLSGSSYNSPLHF
>TRBV7-8|TRBJ2-2
CASRGGPNTGELFF
>TRBV6-5|TRBJ2-1
CASSSGTPGLNNEQFF
>TRBV7-9|TRBJ2-7
CASSFFDGYEQYF
>TRBV7-9|TRBJ2-1
CASSLAGGRATDNEQFF
>TRBV4-1|TRBJ2-1
CASSQGTSGGNEQFF
>TRBV29-1|TRBJ2-2
CSASRAGMNTGELFF
>TRBV7-9|TRBJ2-2
CASTPNGELFF
>TRBV5-1|TRBJ2-1
CASSLDGRNEQFF
>TRBV6-1|TRBJ2-7
CASSEVGLAVNEQYF
>TRBV7-9|TRBJ2-7
CASSGTLYEQYF
>TRBV29-1|TRBJ2-6
CSVLAGANVLTF
>TRBV29-1|TRBJ2-1
CSVVGGFLYNEQFF
>TRBV7-6|TRBJ2-1
CASSSGLAGGISYNEQFF
>TRBV4-1|TRBJ2-7
CASSQGAGTPYEQYF
>TRBV9|TRBJ1-2
CASSVEAGLGGYTF
>TRBV11-2|TRBJ1-5
CASSDGTSNQPQHF
>TRBV20-1|TRBJ2-1
CSARWGLASSSYNEQFF
>TRBV3-1|TRBJ2-1
CASSQEAAGYNEQFF
>TRBV28|TRBJ2-7
CASMMDRSGYEQYF
>TRBV4-3|TRBJ1-6
CASSQEWAPGSPLHF
>TRBV7-9|TRBJ1-2
CASSGNLRNNYGYTF
>TRBV28|TRBJ2-7
CASSLTSLEQYF
>TRBV7-7|TRBJ2-5
CASSLVAGYRETQYF
>TRBV28|TRBJ2-2
CASGTGGSYTGELFF
>TRBV12-3/TRBV12-4|TRBJ2-5
CASSLGTSPETQYF
>TRBV7-3|TRBJ2-3
CASSNTTPGTSRSRDTQYF
>TRBV11-3|TRBJ2-7
CASSWGLGRGEQYF
>TRBV11-2|TRBJ2-5
CASSPWTSGGRAQETQYF
>TRBV7-6|TRBJ2-1
CASSLVPGWVNEQFF